A single sample gave rise to the 26 T cell receptor beta chains below, sequenced in a study of shared clonotypes between healthy human individuals. Naive CD8 isolation took CD45RO-negative cells positively selected for CCR7 and excluded terminally differentiated effector memory CD45RA+ cells. Assay: immunoSEQ multiplex PCR; the TCRdb copy retains only in-frame clones and omits some. The repertoire holds over 800,000 clones, with 80% to 95% as singletons. The sample was naive CD8+ T cells sorted from blood. These receptors originate from a man aged 30 to 45 in good health.

The chain recombines TRBV7-8 with TRBJ2-4; tentative D call: TRBD1 (6 bases). Germline assignment: CDR1 SGHVS and CDR2 FQNEAQ. V was clipped by 4 bases and J by 1 base, with 14 bases between them. CDR3 length: 16 residues. The CDR3, as DNA: TGTGCCAGCAGCTCCTTACAGGGAATGGCCAAAAACATTCAGTACTTC. Translation gives CASSSLQGMAKNIQYF.

The J gene is TRBJ2-1, the V gene TRBV9; D is ambiguous. CDR1 and CDR2 from the germline V gene are SGDLS and YYNGEE. The CDR3 is made up of 15 amino acids. The ends were cut back, 0 bases at V and 8 bases at J, with 15 bases in the middle. In DNA form, the CDR3 reads TGTGCCAGCAGCGTAGCTGAAGGCCGTGTCGATGAGCAGTTCTTC. Amino acids: CASSVAEGRVDEQFF.

The chain has TRBV25-1 and TRBJ2-1; 10 nucleotides align to TRBD2. V lost 5 bases, J lost 10 bases, and 20 bases stayed unmatched. Germline loops: CDR1 MGHDK, CDR2 SYGVNS. The CDR3 sequence is 18 residues long. This chain's CDR3 is CASSQRGRGTSGIREQFF. In nucleotides, the CDR3 is TGTGCCAGCAGTCAAAGAGGGAGGGGAACTAGCGGGATCCGGGAGCAGTTCTTC.

The chain is built from TRBV30 and TRBJ2-1, with 9 bases identical to TRBD2. Germline CDR1 reads GTSNPN; CDR2 reads SVGIG (reference sequence). The V and J ends lost 7 bases and 3 bases, in that order; junction bases with no gene match: 10. CDR3 length equals 15 residues. CDR3 residues: CASDEASGIYNEQFF. The CDR3 region has the DNA TGTGCCTCGGATGAGGCTAGCGGGATCTACAATGAGCAGTTCTTC.

This clone was seen more than once but under ten times. The chain combines TRBV11-2 with TRBJ2-5, with TRBD2 matching 7 bases. V was clipped by 5 bases and J by 5 bases; unmatched bases: 11. This CDR3 region has 15 residues. The germline gives CDR1 SGHAT, CDR2 FQNNGV. The CDR3 protein is CASSPDWAGRETQYF. In DNA, the CDR3 is TGTGCCAGCAGCCCTGATTGGGCCGGGAGGGAGACCCAGTACTTC.

The chain links TRBV28 to TRBJ1-5; D not resolved. V lost 7 bases and J 5 bases, leaving 15 bases between the germline ends. Per the germline V gene, CDR1 is MDHEN and CDR2 is SYDVKM. CDR3 length: 14 residues. The CDR3 bases are TGTGCCAGCAACCGCTGGGGTACGCATCAGCCCCAGCATTTT. It is translated as CASNRWGTHQPQHF. Supplemented by reference TRBV28 and TRBJ1-5, the full variable domain reads DVKVTQSSRYLVKRTGEKVFLECVQDMDHENMFWYRQDPGLGLRLIYFSYDVKMKEKGDIPEGYSVSREKKERFSLILESASTNQTSMYLCASNRWGTHQPQHFGDGTRLSIL.

CDR3 loop: CASSLDRQGNQPQHF. The CDR3 DNA reads as TGTGCCAGCAGCTTAGACCGACAGGGAAATCAGCCCCAGCATTTT. This rearrangement joins TRBV11-2 to TRBJ1-5; 7 bases are shared with TRBD1. The germline CDR1 and CDR2 sequences are SGHAT and FQNNGV. Trimming removed 0 bases from V and 4 bases from J; junction bases left unmatched: 3. There are 15 residues in the CDR3.

The rearrangement joins TRBV2 to TRBJ2-5; 9 bases align to TRBD1. The CDR3 totals 15 residues. Germline V lookup: CDR1 SNHLY, CDR2 FYNNEI. The J segment lost 5 bases and the V segment lost 3 bases, leaving 7 bases of the junction unmatched. The CDR3 spells CASSDPTGGEETQYF. The CDR3, as DNA: TGTGCCAGCAGTGACCCAACAGGGGGCGAGGAGACCCAGTACTTC.

Regarding this clone: The junction differs from germline at one of its ends, possibly a read error. The CDR3 DNA is TGTGCTAGCAGCCCCGGGACTAGCGGGAGGACCGGGGAGCTGTTTTTT. This codes for CASSPGTSGRTGELFF. The chain carries TRBV7-7 and TRBJ2-2; 15 bases map to TRBD2. Germline loops: CDR1 SSHAT, CDR2 FNYEAQ (reference sequence). This CDR3 is 16 amino acids long.

The CDR3 DNA follows: TGTGCCAGCTCATCCAAGGGGACCGAGAGTTTATATCAGGAGCAGTTCTTC. Its translation: CASSSKGTESLYQEQFF. The V and J genes are TRBV18 and TRBJ2-1; D possibly uses TRBD1 or TRBD2 (5 bases each). Trimming removed 5 bases from V and 10 bases from J, with 27 bases in between. CDR1 and CDR2 (germline): KGHSH, LQKENI. The CDR3 spans 17 residues.

The chain combines TRBV4-3 with TRBJ1-1, with 7 bases aligning to TRBD1. V lost 0 bases and J lost 0; bases outside the gene matches: 1. Germline CDR1 is LGHNA and CDR2 is YSLEER. This CDR3 is 15 amino acids long. The chain's CDR3 is CASSQDRGLNTEAFF. DNA for the CDR3: TGCGCCAGCAGCCAAGATAGGGGGCTGAACACTGAAGCTTTCTTT.

V is TRBV7-9 and J is TRBJ2-7; D may be TRBD1 or TRBD2 (5 bases each). Trimming removed 5 bases from V and 1 base from J, with 9 bases in between. From germline, CDR1 is SEHNR and CDR2 FQNEAQ (reference sequence). The length of the CDR3 is 13 residues. The CDR3 DNA follows: TGTGCCAGCAGCGTGGGGGAATCCTACGAGCAGTACTTC. This encodes CASSVGESYEQYF.

The rearrangement links TRBV28 to TRBJ1-1; D might be TRBD1 (5 bases). Trimming left V 6 bases short and J 5 bases short, with 16 bases between. This CDR3 is 14 amino acids long. From germline, CDR1 is MDHEN and CDR2 SYDVKM. For the CDR3, the DNA is TGTGCCAGCAGCCCGGAGGGGCGGGGGACTGAAGCTTTCTTT. Residues: CASSPEGRGTEAFF.

V is TRBV29-1 and J is TRBJ2-7, with 7 nucleotides matching TRBD2. The germline gives CDR1 SQVTM, CDR2 ANQGSEA. Trimming took 7 bases from V and 1 from J; bases not matched to a gene: 10. This CDR3 is built from 14 residues. The CDR3 DNA follows: TGCAGCGCAGAAGCGGGAAAAGGGTCCTACGAGCAGTACTTC. It encodes CSAEAGKGSYEQYF.

V and J are TRBV5-5 and TRBJ2-7; 9 bases are a match to TRBD2. The CDR3 runs to 14 residues. With 3 bases clipped from V and 5 bases from J, the junction kept 6 bases outside the gene matches. Germline CDR1 SGHKS, CDR2 YYEKEE (reference sequence). CDR3 residues: CASSWGLAPHEQYF. The CDR3 DNA is TGTGCCAGCAGCTGGGGACTAGCTCCCCACGAGCAGTACTTC.

This chain uses TRBV7-9 with TRBJ2-1, with TRBD2 as a possible D gene (6 bases). V lost 2 bases, J lost 9 bases, and 23 bases lay in between. Germline V gives CDR1 SEHNR, CDR2 FQNEAQ (reference sequence). The CDR3 totals 17 residues. CDR3 residues: CASSLLPGRSQSSEQFF. Written as DNA, the CDR3 is TGTGCCAGCAGCTTATTACCCGGGAGATCTCAATCGTCTGAGCAGTTCTTC.

This chain links TRBV9 with TRBJ2-6, with D uncertain. Germline CDR1 SGDLS, CDR2 YYNGEE. Trimming removed 1 base from V and 0 bases from J, with 8 bases in between. This CDR3 is built from 16 residues. In DNA, the CDR3 is TGTGCCAGCAGCGTATCCAGAAACTCTGGGGCCAACGTCCTGACTTTC. Its protein product is CASSVSRNSGANVLTF.

In regard to this clone: Additional DNA sequences in this sample encode the identical CDR3. The chain joins TRBV6-5 to TRBJ2-7; 10 bases are shared with TRBD2. The CDR3 runs to 14 residues. V shed 4 bases and J 0 bases; nucleotides not matched to a gene: 0. CDR1 is MNHEY, CDR2 SVGAGI, per germline. This chain's CDR3 is CASSWTSGSYEQYF. CDR3 nucleotide sequence: TGTGCCAGCAGTTGGACTAGCGGCTCCTACGAGCAGTACTTC.

The chain is built from TRBV14 and TRBJ2-3; 12 bases are shared with TRBD2. V lost 2 bases, J lost 4 bases, and 10 bases stayed unmatched. The CDR3 runs to 18 residues. Germline V gene sequence: CDR1 SGHDN, CDR2 FVKESK. The CDR3 DNA reads TGTGCCAGCAGCCAAATCACTAGCGGGAGGCGTTTAGCAGATACGCAGTATTTT. This gives the protein CASSQITSGRRLADTQYF.

The gene calls are TRBV15 and TRBJ1-5; no reliable D call. V was shortened by 5 bases and J by 5 bases, with 16 bases between the two germline ends. CDR1 is LNHNV and CDR2 is YYDKDF in the germline V gene (reference sequence). The CDR3 is 15 residues long. The CDR3 DNA follows: TGTGCCACCAGCGACGGGATCGGGTTGCATCAGCCCCAGCATTTT. It encodes CATSDGIGLHQPQHF.

V gene TRBV7-9 combines with J gene TRBJ2-7; perhaps TRBD1 as D (6 bases). Looked up from germline, CDR1 is SEHNR and CDR2 is FQNEAQ (reference sequence). CDR3 length: 14 amino acids. With 5 bases removed from V and 1 base from J, the gap between germline ends came to 12 bases. For the CDR3, the DNA is TGTGCCAGCAGCCCCGACAGGTCATCCTACGAGCAGTACTTC. Protein sequence: CASSPDRSSYEQYF.

V is TRBV28 and J is TRBJ1-2; maybe TRBD1 (5 bases). The CDR3 spans 13 residues. Germline V gene lookup returns CDR1 MDHEN and CDR2 SYDVKM. The V gene lost 4 bases and the J gene lost 2 bases, with 8 bases spanning the gap. The CDR3 region has the DNA TGTGCCAGCAGTTCGACAGAAAACTATGGCTACACCTTC. Its translation: CASSSTENYGYTF.

This rearrangement joins TRBV4-1 to TRBJ1-2, with TRBD1 matching 8 bases. CDR1 is MGHRA and CDR2 is YSYEKL in the germline V gene. The CDR3 has 15 residues. With 1 base clipped from V and 7 bases from J, the junction kept 8 bases outside the gene matches. The CDR3: CASSQVHQGAGGYTF. CDR3 nucleotides: TGCGCCAGCAGCCAAGTCCATCAGGGGGCAGGTGGCTACACCTTC.

This clone was observed a single time. The rearrangement uses TRBV29-1 and TRBJ1-5; D is unresolved. Looked up from germline, CDR1 is SQVTM and CDR2 is ANQGSEA. The V gene lost 4 bases and the J gene lost 1 base, with 11 bases spanning the gap. This CDR3 has 14 amino acids. The chain's CDR3 is CSVVTPGSNQPQHF. The DNA for the CDR3 is TGCAGCGTTGTCACCCCGGGAAGCAATCAGCCCCAGCATTTT.

This chain links TRBV5-6 with TRBJ2-7, with TRBD2 matching over 7 bases. Trimming took 4 bases from V and 2 from J; bases not matched to a gene: 6. CDR3 length equals 14 residues. The germline V gene encodes CDR1 SGHDT and CDR2 YYEEEE. The CDR3 bases are TGTGCCAGCAGCCTGGGGGGGAAGACCTACGAGCAGTACTTC. It codes for CASSLGGKTYEQYF.

V is TRBV6-1 and J is TRBJ1-5; perhaps TRBD1 as D (5 bases). The CDR3 length is 16 residues. In germline, CDR1 is MNHNS, CDR2 SASEGT. With 3 bases removed from V and 1 base from J, the gap between germline ends came to 13 bases. This chain's CDR3 is CASSDGMDTSNQPQHF. The CDR3 DNA follows: TGTGCCAGCAGTGATGGGATGGACACCAGCAATCAGCCCCAGCATTTT.